The clone carrying this TCR beta chain was seen a few times. Germline V gene sequence: CDR1 SGHNT, CDR2 YYREEE (reference sequence). CDR3 size: 15 residues. V was trimmed by 4 bases and J by 2 bases, leaving 15 bases between them. This entry comes from a study of shared clonotypes between healthy human individuals. Researchers ran the assay at a deep level. Assay: immunoSEQ multiplex PCR; the TCRdb copy retains only in-frame clones and omits some. The table includes more than 850,000 clones, roughly 74% detected once. The V and J genes are TRBV5-4 and TRBJ1-1, with a tentative D call TRBD1 (6 bases). The origin of this receptor is a man younger than 35 in good health. Some clones in this sample may be carry-over from other donors' samples. The specimen was memory CD4+ T cells from PBMCs. Regarding subset: CD45RA-negative fraction. The CDR3, as DNA: TGTGCCAGCAGCCCAAATCTACAGGGAAACACTGAAGCTTTCTTT. It yields the protein CASSPNLQGNTEAFF.